Below, one T cell receptor (beta chain) is given with its context. In germline, CDR1 is MNHEY, CDR2 SVGAGI. This CDR3 spans 13 amino acids. The V end lost 5 bases, the J end lost 4 bases, and 11 bases lay between the germline ends. The authors' processing: Amplified reference gene primers provided the basis for estimating nucleated cell counts. Sequencing used immunoSEQ multiplex PCR; TCRdb keeps in-frame clones, though not all of them. D and trimming come from the DNA, and the V and J calls and clone size come from that table. The sample lists 250,000 to 300,000 clones, around 90% occurring once. The record originates from a study of blood T cell repertoires in COVID-19. Study summary: Sites across the United States, Italy and Spain contributed samples from acute and convalescent COVID-19. The analysed material was cDNA or gDNA that came from T cells, B-cell-depleted T cells, or PBMCs.

The TCR sequence derives from a man aged 50-59 years with acute or convalescent COVID-19. The specimen was peripheral blood. The chain employs TRBV6-5 and TRBJ1-2; the D gene is possibly TRBD1 (6 bases). The CDR3 sequence: CASSTQGPYGYTF. The CDR3 DNA sequence: TGTGCCAGCAGTACCCAGGGGCCCTATGGCTACACCTTC.